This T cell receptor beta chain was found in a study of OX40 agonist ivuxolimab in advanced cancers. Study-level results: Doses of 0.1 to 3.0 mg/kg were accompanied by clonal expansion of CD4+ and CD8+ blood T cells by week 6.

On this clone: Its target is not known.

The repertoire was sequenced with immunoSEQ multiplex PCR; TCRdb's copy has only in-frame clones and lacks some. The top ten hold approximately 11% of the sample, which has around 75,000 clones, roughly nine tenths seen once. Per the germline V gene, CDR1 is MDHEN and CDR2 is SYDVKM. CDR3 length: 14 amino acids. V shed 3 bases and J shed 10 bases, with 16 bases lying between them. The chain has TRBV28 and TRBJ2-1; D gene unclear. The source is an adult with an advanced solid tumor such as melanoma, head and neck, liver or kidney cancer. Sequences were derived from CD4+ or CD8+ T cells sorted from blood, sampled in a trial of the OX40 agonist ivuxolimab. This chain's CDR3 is CASSFPGPEQEQFF. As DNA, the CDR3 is TGTGCCAGCAGTTTCCCCGGTCCCGAGCAGGAGCAGTTCTTC.